A single sample is the source of the 15 T cell receptor delta chains below, sequenced in a study of γδ T cells in repeated Plasmodium falciparum infection (dated by TCRdb to the early 2020s). For bulk TCR repertoire analysis, Vgamma9/Vdelta2+ and Vdelta2-negative gammadelta T cell populations were flow-sorted out of peripheral blood mononuclear cells. The library was built by means of multiplex PCR. Reads for this sample came from an Illumina MiSeq. TCRdb reran clone calling on the public reads with CATT; rows sharing one DNA sequence were then combined. Recorded for this sample are 50,000 to 60,000 delta-chain clones; roughly 2% of them occurred a single time. The ten biggest clones cover about 24% of the sample. The sequencing input was gamma-delta T cells from blood. These receptors were taken from a pool of human donors (malaria-infected and uninfected, not separated).

This clone was counted ten times or more. This chain links TRDV1 with TRDJ1; a possible D gene is TRDD3 (5 bases). V was cut by 1 base and J by 0 bases, with 18 bases left in between. The CDR3 covers 18 residues. Germline CDR1 reads TSWWSYY; CDR2 reads QGS. CDR3 DNA: TGTGCTCTTGGGGAACCTCCCCTCGATACCATGTACACCGATAAACTCATCTTT. It translates to CALGEPPLDTMYTDKLIF.

As for this clone: The TCRdb protein comes from a much larger clone and disagrees with this DNA's translation at residue 11, likely due to a read error; the protein given here is derived from the DNA. The chain couples TRDV1 to TRDJ1; 12 bases agree with TRDD3. Here the J gene was assigned by germline matching of the DNA, as TCRdb has none. This CDR3 is 24 amino acids long. The germline CDR1 and CDR2 sequences are TSWWSYY and QGS. V shed 0 bases and J 4 bases; nucleotides not matched to a gene: 27. The CDR3 here is CALGELDQLRAWGIRAGQIDKLIF. CDR3 DNA: TGTGCTCTTGGGGAACTGGACCAACTACGCGCCTGGGGGATACGCGCTGGTCAAATCGATAAACTCATCTTT.

This clone was found a few times. The TCRdb protein comes from a much larger clone and disagrees with this DNA's translation at residue 10, likely due to a read error; the protein given here is derived from the DNA. The chain recombines TRDV2 with TRDJ1; 7 bases align to TRDD3. Because TCRdb records no J gene, it was assigned here through a match of the DNA to germline. CDR3 length: 13 amino acids. The germline gives CDR1 GEAIGNYY, CDR2 EKD. The chain's CDR3 is CACDTLGGDELIF. In DNA, the CDR3 is TGTGCCTGTGACACCCTGGGGGGCGATGAACTCATCTTT.

Worth noting for this clone: The TCRdb protein comes from a much larger clone and disagrees with this DNA's translation at residue 12, likely due to a read error; the protein given here is derived from the DNA. The chain has TRDV1 and TRDJ1; 9 bases align to TRDD3. Since TCRdb gives no J gene, matching the DNA to germline was used here to assign it. The CDR3 runs 28 residues. The germline gives CDR1 TSWWSYY, CDR2 QGS. Trimming cost V 3 bases and J 0 bases; bases outside gene matches: 41. The CDR3 DNA follows: TGTGCTCTTGGGGACTGGGGGAATAACTTTCCTCCTGAGTGGGGGATAAGACCTGCTGGTCTGTACACCGATAAACTCATCTTT. Encoded protein: CALGDWGNNFPPEWGIRPAGLYTDKLIF.

This clone showed up many times. TCRdb's listed protein matches a much larger clone and diverges from this DNA's translation at residue 17, likely through a read error; the protein shown comes from the DNA. This chain joins TRDV2 and TRDJ1; 9 nucleotides line up with TRDD3. CDR3 length: 21 amino acids. The V gene's germline CDR1 is GEAIGNYY and CDR2 EKD. This chain's CDR3 is CACDTLVPTIVLGDHTGKLIF. CDR3 DNA sequence: TGTGCCTGTGACACTCTTGTTCCTACTATCGTACTGGGGGACCACACCGGTAAACTCATCTTT.

In regard to this clone: With only one base between it and a far larger clone, this is likely a read error. This specimen includes other DNA sequences encoding the same CDR3. The chain has TRDV3 and TRDJ1, with TRDD3 matching over 7 bases. Because TCRdb records no J gene, it was assigned here through a match of the DNA to germline. CDR1 and CDR2 (germline): TVYSNPD, GDNSRS (reference sequence). The CDR3 spans 23 residues. CDR3 bases: TGTGCTTTCCGAGATCCTAGGGATTCCCCGCGAGCCTGGGGGTTCTTCTTCACCGATAAACTCATCTTT. Protein product: CAFRDPRDSPRAWGFFFTDKLIF.

Ten or more counts support this clone. A read error likely explains this, since a far larger clone differs by one base. Other DNA sequences in the same sample also yield this CDR3. CDR3 sequence reads: CACDTVSLGATGDDKLIF. CDR3 nucleotide sequence: TGTGCCTGTGATACGGTTTCACTGGGGGCTACGGGAGACGATAAACTCATCTTT. The genes are TRDV2 and TRDJ1, with TRDD3 matching 8 bases. Since TCRdb gives no J gene, matching the DNA to germline was used here to assign it. CDR1 is GEAIGNYY, CDR2 EKD, per germline. This CDR3 contains 18 residues. Germline trimming cut 4 bases from V and 4 bases from J; bases unmatched to any gene: 19.

This clone has more than one count but fewer than ten. This likely stems from a read error, as it lies one base from a far larger clone. The same CDR3 also results from other DNA sequences found in this sample. The rearrangement joins TRDV1 to TRDJ1; 10 bases map to TRDD3. The J gene is absent in TCRdb and was assigned here via DNA matching to germline. The V segment lost 4 bases and the J segment 0 bases; nucleotides outside the gene matches: 26. CDR3 length: 23 amino acids. Germline CDR1 TSWWSYY, CDR2 QGS. The CDR3 is CALGAPYEFLLWGIGAYTDKLIF. As DNA, the CDR3 is TGTGCTCTTGGGGCACCCTATGAATTCCTACTCTGGGGGATAGGGGCTTACACCGATAAACTCATCTTT.

Notes on this clone: The amino acid sequence in TCRdb belongs to a much larger clone and departs from this DNA's translation at residue 7, likely a sequencing read error; the sequence shown is translated from the DNA. This chain links TRDV1 with TRDJ1; 8 bases agree with TRDD3. As TCRdb names no J gene, one was assigned here on the basis of a DNA match to germline. The V and J ends lost 4 bases and 0 bases, in that order; junction bases with no gene match: 25. Germline lookup yields CDR1 TSWWSYY and CDR2 QGS. There are 22 residues in the CDR3. CDR3 bases: TGTGCTCTTGGGGTTCCCATCCTCCGTCGGGGCTGGGGGACCCGATACACCGATAAACTCATCTTT. This encodes CALGVPILRRGWGTRYTDKLIF.

Regarding this clone: The TCRdb protein comes from a much larger clone and disagrees with this DNA's translation at residue 9, likely due to a read error; the protein given here is derived from the DNA. This rearrangement joins TRDV1 to TRDJ1; 11 bases align to TRDD3. TCRdb carries no J gene annotation; the J gene was assigned here by matching the DNA with germline. Germline CDR1 and CDR2: TSWWSYY and QGS. The J segment lost 0 bases and the V segment lost 5 bases, leaving 26 bases of the junction unmatched. The CDR3 is made up of 23 amino acids. This CDR3 reads CALGSTWATPFLFGGYDTDKLIF. DNA for the CDR3: TGTGCTCTTGGGTCAACTTGGGCGACTCCCTTCCTGTTTGGGGGATACGACACCGATAAACTCATCTTT.

This clone occurred many times. Other DNA sequences in the same sample also yield this CDR3. CDR3 nucleotides: TGTGCTCTTGGGGAACGGGCCCCGCCCCTATTTCACCTTTACACCGATAAACTCATCTTT. This sequence encodes CALGERAPPLFHLYTDKLIF. The rearrangement joins TRDV1 to TRDJ1; D is unresolved. The J gene is not listed in TCRdb, so it was assigned here from a DNA match to germline. Germline CDR1 is TSWWSYY and CDR2 is QGS. The CDR3 is 20 residues long. Trimming took 1 base from V and 0 from J, leaving 24 bases between them.

To note about this clone: The protein in TCRdb stems from a much larger clone and differs at residue 20 from this DNA's translation, likely a read error; here the protein is translated from the DNA. The V segment is TRDV1, and no J call was made; the tabulated D call, TRDD3, remains unverified against the DNA. Germline V gives CDR1 TSWWSYY, CDR2 QGS. The CDR3 length is 22 residues. The CDR3 DNA is TGTGCTCTTGGGGGAAGACACTTCCAGCTTCTTCTGGGGGTAAAGTACACCGATAAACCCATCTTT. Its protein is CALGGRHFQLLLGVKYTDKPIF.

Regarding this clone: The protein recorded in TCRdb matches a much larger clone and deviates from this DNA's translation at residue 6, suggesting a read error; the protein here is obtained by translating the DNA. The chain links TRAV38-2/DV8 to TRDJ1, with TRDD3 matching 13 bases. Germline matching of the DNA provided the J gene here, since TCRdb leaves it blank. CDR3 length: 20 residues. In germline, CDR1 is TSESDYY, CDR2 QEAYKQQN. V gave up 3 bases and J gave up 7 bases; unmatched junction bases: 21. CDR3 in DNA: TGTGCTTATAGGAACAGACCTGCGTACTGGGGGATACGGGGCGCCGGTAAACTCATCTTT. Protein product: CAYRNRPAYWGIRGAGKLIF.

The table lists this clone with many counts. CDR3 DNA sequence: TGTGCTCTTGGGGAAAATATGTCCGTCTCCGGCCTGGTACGCACCGATAAACTCATCTTT. This gives the protein CALGENMSVSGLVRTDKLIF. The chain carries TRDV1 and TRDJ1; D gene uncertain. The CDR3 has 20 amino acids. Trimming shortened V by 2 bases and J by 1 base, and 26 bases separated the two germline ends. Per the germline V gene, CDR1 is TSWWSYY and CDR2 is QGS.

In its sample, this clone was seen a few times. TCRdb records a much larger clone's protein for this DNA, with a difference at residue 8 that likely arises from a read error; the protein given is the translation of the DNA. V is TRDV1 and J is TRDJ1; TRDD3 matches 12 bases. The CDR3 has 20 amino acids. V lost 1 base and J lost 4; bases outside the gene matches: 16. Germline assignment: CDR1 TSWWSYY and CDR2 QGS. The CDR3: CALGEPLLTPTGGYRDKLIF. The CDR3 DNA reads TGTGCTCTTGGGGAACCATTGCTGACTCCAACTGGGGGATACCGCGATAAACTCATCTTT.